The source of this T cell receptor (beta chain) is a study of blood T cell repertoires in COVID-19 (dated by TCRdb to 2018 to 2021). About the study as a whole: Samples covering the acute and convalescent phases of COVID-19 were provided by collaborators in the United States, Italy and Spain. Samples came from the ongoing ImmuneRACE study (first 160 participants) plus 1,254 subjects from 6 global collaborators. The material from the prospective study consisted of cDNA or gDNA derived from T cells, B-cell-depleted T cells, or PBMCs. The repertoires were released in a freely available public database meant as a resource for research on the immune response to SARS-CoV-2. Nearly every sample came with metadata listing a de-identified subject ID, COVID-19 status, age in years and sex. Where available, HLA class I and class II types were taken from metadata supplied by the sample provider and were not determined by assay-based typing. Deeply sampled blood TCRbeta repertoires from subjects exposed to, actively infected with, or recovered from COVID-19 were included in the dataset. The research as a whole found: The amount of clinical and demographic metadata varied by source and participant and was provided uncurated.

The immunoSEQ Assay, a bias-controlled multiplex PCR, was used to amplify TCRbeta CDR3 regions from genomic DNA. The paper's data handling went like this. Nucleated cell counts per sample were estimated from amplification of reference gene primers within the assay. To quantify the absolute abundance of each unique TCRbeta CDR3 rearrangement, sequence reads were collapsed and filtered. For each sample, productive Simpson clonality was calculated as the square root of Simpson's diversity index over productive rearrangements. TCRdb's version of the immuneACCESS table is confined to in-frame rearrangements and falls short of the full clone set. An unresolved V gene accounts for under half of the shortfall where checked; the remainder is of unknown origin. For V, J and clone size, that table is used; D and trimming come from the DNA. This sample lists around 300,000 clones; more than 75% were detected once. The ten largest clones take up 1% of the sample.

Points on this clone: What this receptor recognizes is not known. Base quality data are lacking; no much larger clone is found one base away.

Whole blood was collected in K2EDTA tubes by collaborating institutions according to the institutions' own protocols. For TCRbeta analysis, collaborator samples were shipped as frozen whole blood, as isolated PBMCs, or as DNA extracted from either sample type. For CDR1 and CDR2, the germline V gene lists SNHLY and FYNNEI. The CDR3 goes from the cysteine to the phenylalanine over 15 residues. Only the CDR3 part of the read is kept: 45 bases, read in frame from the first base. Ends trimmed: V by 6 bases, J by 0 bases; bases unmatched to a gene: 3. This receptor was taken from a man aged 45 to 65 with active or convalescent COVID-19. The sequenced material came from peripheral blood. The rearrangement joined TRBV2 to TRBJ2-1; 9 junctional bases match TRBD2. The DNA sequence follows: TGTGCCAGCAGGGCGGGAGGGCCCTCCTACAATGAGCAGTTCTTC. It translates to CASRAGGPSYNEQFF.